This TCR beta chain emerged from a study of OX40 agonist ivuxolimab in advanced cancers. Study findings and constraints: Relative to CD4+ cells, CD8+ T cells on average had more expanded clones. Both blood CD4+ and CD8+ T cells showed clonal growth by week 6 at 0.1 to 3.0 mg/kg.

Patients were ruled out by autoimmune disease history or systemic immunosuppression. Libraries were prepared by immunoSEQ multiplex PCR; TCRdb keeps only in-frame clonotypes and omits some of them. The sample consists of approximately 37,000 clones, over 60% of them appearing once. The CDR3 totals 14 residues. V was clipped by 3 bases and J by 6 bases, with 13 bases between them. Germline CDR1 is SGHDT and CDR2 is YYEEEE. Concerning this clone itself: Its target is not known.

The chain employs TRBV5-6 and TRBJ1-5, with D maybe TRBD1 (5 bases). This TCR derives from an adult with an advanced solid tumor such as melanoma, head and neck, liver or kidney cancer. The source material was CD4+ or CD8+ T cells sorted from blood, sampled in a trial of the OX40 agonist ivuxolimab. The CDR3, as DNA: TGTGCCAGCAGCTGGGGCCAGGGCGGTCAGCCCCAGCATTTT. It translates to CASSWGQGGQPQHF.